This is a list of T cell receptor beta chains from one sample in a study of T cell responses to AZD1222 COVID-19 vaccine. The data were produced by immunoSEQ multiplex PCR, yet TCRdb's version contains in-frame clones alone and is incomplete. The sample has 200,000 to 250,000 clones, about 93% seen once. The sequenced sample was peripheral blood, obtained on day 0 of MenACWY control vaccination. Receptor source: an adult in good health. Both conserved end residues are part of each CDR3. A D gene is named only where the DNA matches it firmly. The size of a clone is reported for some rows only, either as once, few or many, or as a class for expanded clones.

CDR3nt: TGCGCCAGCAGCCAACCAGACAGGGGAAGGAGCAATCAGCCCCAGCATTTT
CDR3aa: CASSQPDRGRSNQPQHF
abundance: .
j_gene: TRBJ1-5
v_gene: TRBV4-1
d_gene: TRBD1

CDR3nt: TGTGCCAGCAGCCAGGGCAATTCACCCCTCCACTTT
CDR3aa: CASSQGNSPLHF
abundance: once
j_gene: TRBJ1-6
v_gene: TRBV3-1/TRBV3-2
d_gene: .

CDR3nt: TGTGCCAGCAGTTTCTTGGGCACTGAAGCTTTCTTT
CDR3aa: CASSFLGTEAFF
abundance: .
j_gene: TRBJ1-1
v_gene: TRBV12-3/TRBV12-4
d_gene: .

CDR3nt: TGTGCCAGTAGCAACAGTCCCCAAGTCGAAATGAACACTGAAGCTTTCTTT
CDR3aa: CASSNSPQVEMNTEAFF
abundance: .
j_gene: TRBJ1-1
v_gene: TRBV19
d_gene: .

CDR3nt: TGTGCCAGCAGTACCGCCATGGGGACTGAAGCTTTCTTT
CDR3aa: CASSTAMGTEAFF
abundance: once
j_gene: TRBJ1-1
v_gene: TRBV12-3/TRBV12-4
d_gene: .

CDR3nt: TGTGCCAGCAGCTCCCGGGACAAAGGTGATGGCTACACCTTC
CDR3aa: CASSSRDKGDGYTF
abundance: .
j_gene: TRBJ1-2
v_gene: TRBV5-4
d_gene: .

CDR3nt: TGTGCCAGCAGCCGGGACAGGGGAAATGAAAAACTGTTTTTT
CDR3aa: CASSRDRGNEKLFF
abundance: .
j_gene: TRBJ1-4
v_gene: TRBV7-2
d_gene: TRBD1

CDR3nt: TGCAGCGTGCATCGGGACAACACTGAAGCTTTCTTT
CDR3aa: CSVHRDNTEAFF
abundance: .
j_gene: TRBJ1-1
v_gene: TRBV29-1
d_gene: .

CDR3nt: TGTGCCAGCAGCTCGGACAGGGGTAATTCACCCCTCCACTTT
CDR3aa: CASSSDRGNSPLHF
abundance: .
j_gene: TRBJ1-6
v_gene: TRBV16
d_gene: TRBD1

CDR3nt: TGTGCCAGTAGTATAGTCCGGACAGGAGCAGTCAATCAGCCCCAGCATTTT
CDR3aa: CASSIVRTGAVNQPQHF
abundance: .
j_gene: TRBJ1-5
v_gene: TRBV19
d_gene: TRBD1

CDR3nt: TGTGCCAGCAGCCAAAGCCCAGGGGCGGGCACTGAAGCTTTCTTT
CDR3aa: CASSQSPGAGTEAFF
abundance: few
j_gene: TRBJ1-1
v_gene: TRBV16
d_gene: .

CDR3nt: TGTGCCAGCAGGGACTCAGGAAACACCATATATTTT
CDR3aa: CASRDSGNTIYF
abundance: .
j_gene: TRBJ1-3
v_gene: TRBV28
d_gene: .

CDR3nt: TGTGCCAGCAGTGCGCAGGGAATCAGCTATGGCTACACCTTC
CDR3aa: CASSAQGISYGYTF
abundance: .
j_gene: TRBJ1-2
v_gene: TRBV7-9
d_gene: .

CDR3nt: TGTGCCAGCAGCTTAGCGGGACTGAGCTCCTACGAGCAGTACTTC
CDR3aa: CASSLAGLSSYEQYF
abundance: .
j_gene: TRBJ2-7
v_gene: TRBV7-8
d_gene: .

CDR3nt: TGTGCCAGCAGTGCCTCTCGGAAACTGTTTTTT
CDR3aa: CASSASRKLFF
abundance: .
j_gene: TRBJ1-4
v_gene: TRBV6-6
d_gene: .

CDR3nt: TGTGCCAGCAGCCCTAGGAGGATCGGAGCTAATGAAAAACTGTTTTTT
CDR3aa: CASSPRRIGANEKLFF
abundance: few
j_gene: TRBJ1-4
v_gene: TRBV7-6
d_gene: .

CDR3nt: TGTGCCAGCAGCGTAGGTCAGGGGACGGGTGGCTACACCTTC
CDR3aa: CASSVGQGTGGYTF
abundance: .
j_gene: TRBJ1-2
v_gene: TRBV9
d_gene: .

CDR3nt: TGTGCCAGCAGCTTAGGAGGGGTCACAGATACGCAGTATTTT
CDR3aa: CASSLGGVTDTQYF
abundance: .
j_gene: TRBJ2-3
v_gene: TRBV7-3
d_gene: .

CDR3nt: TGTGCCAGCAGCCAACTTTTGGGGCGTCTTAATGAAAAACTGTTTTTT
CDR3aa: CASSQLLGRLNEKLFF
abundance: .
j_gene: TRBJ1-4
v_gene: TRBV3-1/TRBV3-2
d_gene: .

CDR3nt: TGTGCCATTGGGCCTCGGGGGCACTATGGCTACACCTTC
CDR3aa: CAIGPRGHYGYTF
abundance: once
j_gene: TRBJ1-2
v_gene: TRBV19
d_gene: .

CDR3nt: TGTGCCAGCAGCTCGGGACAGGGTCCGGATCAGCCCCAGCATTTT
CDR3aa: CASSSGQGPDQPQHF
abundance: .
j_gene: TRBJ1-5
v_gene: TRBV7-2
d_gene: TRBD1

CDR3nt: TGCGCCAGCCCTTCTTCACGGAGGAGCTATGGCTACACCTTC
CDR3aa: CASPSSRRSYGYTF
abundance: .
j_gene: TRBJ1-2
v_gene: TRBV10-1
d_gene: .

CDR3nt: TGTGCCAGTAGTATCCCAGGGGGCATGAACACTGAAGCTTTCTTT
CDR3aa: CASSIPGGMNTEAFF
abundance: once
j_gene: TRBJ1-1
v_gene: TRBV19
d_gene: TRBD1

CDR3nt: TGCAGTGTGTTTTTCTATGGCTACACCTTC
CDR3aa: CSVFFYGYTF
abundance: .
j_gene: TRBJ1-2
v_gene: TRBV20-1
d_gene: .

CDR3nt: TGTGCCAGCAGTGACGAGACTAGGGGTGTGTACGAGCAGTACTTC
CDR3aa: CASSDETRGVYEQYF
abundance: .
j_gene: TRBJ2-7
v_gene: TRBV6-1
d_gene: .

CDR3nt: TGTGCCAGCTCACCGCCGGGTCTGAGCAATCAGCCCCAGCATTTT
CDR3aa: CASSPPGLSNQPQHF
abundance: .
j_gene: TRBJ1-5
v_gene: TRBV18
d_gene: .

CDR3nt: TGTGCCAGCAGCCAAGATGGGGCCATCGACGGGCAGTACTTC
CDR3aa: CASSQDGAIDGQYF
abundance: few
j_gene: TRBJ2-7
v_gene: TRBV14
d_gene: .

CDR3nt: TGTGCCTGGGGACCCCAGGGGAACTATGGCTACACCTTC
CDR3aa: CAWGPQGNYGYTF
abundance: .
j_gene: TRBJ1-2
v_gene: TRBV30
d_gene: .

CDR3nt: TGTGCCAGCAGCATGAGCGGGGGGGCTCTCTACGAGCAGTACTTC
CDR3aa: CASSMSGGALYEQYF
abundance: .
j_gene: TRBJ2-7
v_gene: TRBV7-9
d_gene: TRBD2

CDR3nt: TGTGCCAGCAGCTCGACAGCGACGATTGAAAAGAGACTGTTTTTT
CDR3aa: CASSSTATIEKRLFF
abundance: .
j_gene: TRBJ1-4
v_gene: TRBV7-9
d_gene: .

CDR3nt: TGTGCCAGCAGCCGTACAGGGGATACTGGAAACACCATATATTTT
CDR3aa: CASSRTGDTGNTIYF
abundance: .
j_gene: TRBJ1-3
v_gene: TRBV6-5
d_gene: TRBD1

CDR3nt: TGTGCCAGCAGCTCGGTACCGGGACACCAGAACACTGAAGCTTTCTTT
CDR3aa: CASSSVPGHQNTEAFF
abundance: .
j_gene: TRBJ1-1
v_gene: TRBV7-2
d_gene: .

CDR3nt: TGTGCCAGCAGCCACTCCCGAGGACAGGGGGTGAACACTGAAGCTTTCTTT
CDR3aa: CASSHSRGQGVNTEAFF
abundance: once
j_gene: TRBJ1-1
v_gene: TRBV3-1/TRBV3-2
d_gene: TRBD1

CDR3nt: TGTGCCAGCAGTGGGACGGGGAACACCGGGGAGCTGTTTTTT
CDR3aa: CASSGTGNTGELFF
abundance: .
j_gene: TRBJ2-2
v_gene: TRBV7-9
d_gene: .

CDR3nt: TGTGCCAGCAGTCCCTTGAGGGGGCTAGGAAACACCATATATTTT
CDR3aa: CASSPLRGLGNTIYF
abundance: .
j_gene: TRBJ1-3
v_gene: TRBV6-5
d_gene: TRBD1

CDR3nt: TGTGCCAGCAGCGTAGTAGGGAGTTTGGCCAAAAACATTCAGTACTTC
CDR3aa: CASSVVGSLAKNIQYF
abundance: .
j_gene: TRBJ2-4
v_gene: TRBV9
d_gene: .

CDR3nt: TGTGCCAGCAGCCCGCGGACAGCCTACTATAATTCACCCCTCCACTTT
CDR3aa: CASSPRTAYYNSPLHF
abundance: .
j_gene: TRBJ1-6
v_gene: TRBV7-2
d_gene: .

CDR3nt: TGCGCCAGCAGCCCAACAGGGGTCTCGACGAACACTGAAGCTTTCTTT
CDR3aa: CASSPTGVSTNTEAFF
abundance: .
j_gene: TRBJ1-1
v_gene: TRBV4-1
d_gene: TRBD1

CDR3nt: TGCGCCAGCAGCTTTGGGACAGAAGCCCATCAGCCCCAGCATTTT
CDR3aa: CASSFGTEAHQPQHF
abundance: .
j_gene: TRBJ1-5
v_gene: TRBV5-1
d_gene: TRBD1

CDR3nt: TGCGCCAGCAGCCCAGGGAGCGGGGGTTACAATGAGCAGTTCTTC
CDR3aa: CASSPGSGGYNEQFF
abundance: once
j_gene: TRBJ2-1
v_gene: TRBV4-1
d_gene: TRBD2

CDR3nt: TGTGCCAGTAGTATCCGGGACAGGAAGACCAACTATGGCTACACCTTC
CDR3aa: CASSIRDRKTNYGYTF
abundance: .
j_gene: TRBJ1-2
v_gene: TRBV19
d_gene: TRBD1

CDR3nt: TGTGCCAGCAGTCATTCCTATCGGGGGAATTCCTACGAGCAGTACTTC
CDR3aa: CASSHSYRGNSYEQYF
abundance: .
j_gene: TRBJ2-7
v_gene: TRBV27
d_gene: .

CDR3nt: TGTGCCAGCAGTGAAGAGGACGGGGTTAGACAGCCCCAGCATTTT
CDR3aa: CASSEEDGVRQPQHF
abundance: .
j_gene: TRBJ1-5
v_gene: TRBV6-1
d_gene: .

CDR3nt: TGCGCCAGCAGCCCGACTAGCGGGGGGGCTAGAGAGACCGGGGAGCTGTTTTTT
CDR3aa: CASSPTSGGARETGELFF
abundance: .
j_gene: TRBJ2-2
v_gene: TRBV5-1
d_gene: TRBD2

CDR3nt: TGTGCCAGCAGTGAGACAGGACAGGGGGCTAGGGAGACCCAGTACTTC
CDR3aa: CASSETGQGARETQYF
abundance: once
j_gene: TRBJ2-5
v_gene: TRBV6-1
d_gene: TRBD1

CDR3nt: TGTGCCAGCAGACCACATGAGATCTCTGGAAACACCATATATTTT
CDR3aa: CASRPHEISGNTIYF
abundance: .
j_gene: TRBJ1-3
v_gene: TRBV2
d_gene: .

CDR3nt: TGTGCCAGCAGCCAAGGGGGCCAGGGGAATCAGCCCCAGCATTTT
CDR3aa: CASSQGGQGNQPQHF
abundance: .
j_gene: TRBJ1-5
v_gene: TRBV3-1/TRBV3-2
d_gene: .

CDR3nt: TGTGCCAGCAGCCGAGTAGGCGGGGGGAATGAGCAGTTCTTC
CDR3aa: CASSRVGGGNEQFF
abundance: .
j_gene: TRBJ2-1
v_gene: TRBV3-1/TRBV3-2
d_gene: TRBD2